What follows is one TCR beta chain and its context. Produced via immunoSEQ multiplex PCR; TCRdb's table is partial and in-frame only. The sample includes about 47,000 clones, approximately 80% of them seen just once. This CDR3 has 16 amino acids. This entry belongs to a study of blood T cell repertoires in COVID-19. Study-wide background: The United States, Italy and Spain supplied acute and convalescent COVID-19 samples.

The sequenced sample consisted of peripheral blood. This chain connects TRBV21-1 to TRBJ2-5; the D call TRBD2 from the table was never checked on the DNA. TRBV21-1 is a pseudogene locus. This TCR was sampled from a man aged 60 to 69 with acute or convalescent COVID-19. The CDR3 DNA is TGTGCCAGCAGCAAATCGTCCGGACTAGCTCTGGAGACCCAGTACTTC. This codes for CASSKSSGLALETQYF.